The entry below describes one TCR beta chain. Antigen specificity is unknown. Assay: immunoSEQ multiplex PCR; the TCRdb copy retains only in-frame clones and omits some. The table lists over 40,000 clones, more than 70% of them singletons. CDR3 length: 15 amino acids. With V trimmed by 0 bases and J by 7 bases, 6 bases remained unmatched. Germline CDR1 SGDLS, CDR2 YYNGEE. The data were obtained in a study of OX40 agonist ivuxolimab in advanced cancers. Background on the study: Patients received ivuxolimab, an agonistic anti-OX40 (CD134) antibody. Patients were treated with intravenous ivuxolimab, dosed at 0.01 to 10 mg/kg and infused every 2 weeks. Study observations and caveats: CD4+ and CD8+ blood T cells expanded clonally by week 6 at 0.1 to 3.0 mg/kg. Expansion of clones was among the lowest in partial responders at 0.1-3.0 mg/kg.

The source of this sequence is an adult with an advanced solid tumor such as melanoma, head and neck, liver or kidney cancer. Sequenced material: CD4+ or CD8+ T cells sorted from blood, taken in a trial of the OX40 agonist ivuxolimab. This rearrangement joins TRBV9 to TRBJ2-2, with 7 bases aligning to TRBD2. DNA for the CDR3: TGTGCCAGCAGCGTAGAAGCGGGAAAGGGCGGGGAGCTGTTTTTT. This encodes CASSVEAGKGGELFF. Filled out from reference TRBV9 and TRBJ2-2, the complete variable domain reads DSGVTQTPKHLITATGQRVTLRCSPRSGDLSVYWYQQSLDQGLQFLIQYYNGEERAKGNILERFSAQQFPDLHSELNLSSLELGDSALYFCASSVEAGKGGELFFGEGSRLTVL.